Shown below are 31 T cell receptor beta chains from a single sample sequenced in a study of T cell clonality in common variable immunodeficiency. Their specific antigens are unknown. The assay was immunoSEQ multiplex PCR, and TCRdb's table has in-frame clones only and misses some. Singletons are absent from the sample, which has about 25,000 clones. Study results and limitations: Reportedly, TCR beta sequences from common variable immunodeficiency showed fewer deletions and N-nucleotide insertions.

Sequenced: peripheral blood mononuclear cells. The origin of the receptors is a human donor with common variable immunodeficiency.

Worth noting for this clone: Read sequence stops 3 residues before the CDR3 end, and the germline J gene provides the missing end. This chain uses TRBV30 with TRBJ1-3; a weak D match, TRBD1 (5 bases). The V end was cut by 0 bases, the J end by 4 bases, with 7 bases between. The CDR3 loop spans 13 amino acids. From germline, CDR1 is GTSNPN and CDR2 SVGIG (reference sequence). CDR3 DNA (partial): TGTGCCTGGAGTGTAAACAGGGGAAACACC. It yields the protein CAWSVNRGNT. The full CDR3 protein is CAWSVNRGNTIYF. The entire variable domain, with the rest obtained from reference TRBV30 and TRBJ1-3, is as follows: SQTIHQWPATLVQPVGSPLSLECTVEGTSNPNLYWYRQAAGRGLQLLFYSVGIGQISSEVPQNLSASRPQDRQFILSSKKLLLSDSGFYLCAWSVNRGNTIYFGEGSWLTVV.

As to this clone: The read ends 3 residues before the CDR3 terminus; that terminus is restored from the germline J gene. This sequence joins TRBV20-1 and TRBJ2-1; 12 nucleotides match TRBD2. The V and J ends lost 2 bases and 7 bases, in that order; junction bases with no gene match: 6. Germline CDR1 reads DFQATT; CDR2 reads SNEGSKA (reference sequence). CDR3 length: 15 amino acids. This chain's CDR3 is CSARLAGGPGNEQFF. The DNA read from the CDR3 is TGCAGTGCTAGACTAGCGGGAGGGCCGGGGAATGAG.

This clone was detected ten times or more. The CDR3 extends 3 residues past the end of the read, so its final part is completed from the germline J gene. This chain connects TRBV28 to TRBJ2-3; D remains ambiguous. Germline CDR1 reads MDHEN; CDR2 reads SYDVKM. This CDR3 spans 11 amino acids. This CDR3 is CASSSILPQYF. CDR3 DNA (partial): TGTGCCAGCAGTTCCATCCTACCG.

This clone was picked up many times. The sequence runs out 3 residues before the end of the CDR3; the remainder is reconstructed from the germline J gene. V usage is TRBV20-1 and J usage is TRBJ2-1, with TRBD2 matching over 8 bases. Germline V gives CDR1 DFQATT, CDR2 SNEGSKA (reference sequence). There are 13 residues in the CDR3. Trimming took 3 bases from V and 8 from J; bases not matched to a gene: 6. The CDR3 sequence: CSASAGGSDEQFF. The DNA read from the CDR3 is TGCAGTGCTAGTGCGGGAGGTTCGGATGAG.

The chain's CDR3 is CASSLRVSSYNEQFF. CDR3 DNA, as far as it was read: TGTGCCAGCAGTCTTAGGGTTAGCTCCTACAATGAG. This rearrangement joins TRBV2 to TRBJ2-1; D is unclear. The CDR3 end is not reached by the read, which stops 3 residues before it; the germline J gene fills it in. Trimming removed 5 bases from V and 0 bases from J, with 11 bases in between. Germline CDR1 SNHLY, CDR2 FYNNEI. The CDR3 is 15 residues long.

This clone was seen only a few times. Coverage ceases 3 residues before the CDR3 finishes, and the germline J gene fills in the end. The chain carries TRBV19 and TRBJ2-3; possible D gene TRBD1, 6 bases. Germline CDR1 is LNHDA and CDR2 is SQIVND (reference sequence). CDR3 length: 13 residues. The CDR3 sequence is CASSINTGQSQYF. Partial CDR3 DNA: TGTGCCAGTAGTATAAATACGGGACAATCG.

Of note for this clone: The CDR3 end falls 3 residues outside the read, so it is completed with the germline J gene. This chain joins TRBV2 and TRBJ1-4; D is possibly TRBD1 (6 bases). CDR1 is SNHLY and CDR2 is FYNNEI in the germline V gene. Trimming removed 5 bases at V and 0 bases at J, with 13 bases between. CDR3 length equals 16 residues. The chain's CDR3 is CASSRDRPATNEKLFF. The DNA read from the CDR3 is TGTGCCAGCAGTCGTGACAGGCCGGCAACTAATGAAAAA.

This clone was observed at least ten times. The CDR3 is cut off 3 residues early in the read; its end comes from the germline J gene. The rearrangement joins TRBV23-1 to TRBJ2-5; D is perhaps TRBD1 or TRBD2 (5 bases each). TRBV23-1 is designated an ORF whose function remains uncertain. The length of the CDR3 is 15 residues. Trimming pared 3 bases from V and 4 bases from J, leaving 15 bases between. CDR3 DNA, as far as it was read: TGCGCCAGCAGTCATTACAAGTCAGGGAGAGAGACC. Translation gives CASSHYKSGRET. The CDR3 in its entirety is CASSHYKSGRETQYF.

This clone was recorded many times. Read sequence stops 3 residues before the CDR3 end, and the germline J gene provides the missing end. V is TRBV19 and J is TRBJ2-6, with 10 bases identical to TRBD2. V lost 3 bases and J lost 4; bases outside the gene matches: 9. In germline, CDR1 is LNHDA, CDR2 SQIVND (reference sequence). This CDR3 spans 18 amino acids. CDR3: CASSISLAGVWGANVLTF. Partial CDR3 DNA: TGTGCCAGTAGTATCAGTCTAGCGGGAGTGTGGGGGGCCAACGTC.

Concerning this clone: Sequencing ends 3 residues short of the CDR3 end; the germline J gene provides the rest. The chain joins TRBV19 to TRBJ1-1, with D unclear. The CDR3 consists of 13 residues. The V and J ends lost 6 bases and 5 bases respectively, with 13 bases between them. From germline, CDR1 is LNHDA and CDR2 SQIVND (reference sequence). The covered CDR3 bases are TGTGCCAGTAGCCCCTCTTACCAGACTGAA. It is translated as CASSPSYQTE. The full CDR3 sequence reads CASSPSYQTEAFF.

There are a few counts of this clone. The read terminates 3 residues before the CDR3 end, so the remaining end is supplied by the germline J gene. The chain joins TRBV2 to TRBJ2-1; D possibly corresponds to TRBD1 (6 bases). This CDR3 comprises 14 residues. The germline CDR1 and CDR2 sequences are SNHLY and FYNNEI. V gave up 6 bases and J gave up 2 bases, with 11 bases separating them. CDR3 DNA, as far as it was read: TGTGCCAGCAGGACGGACAGAACCTACAATGAG. Translated: CASRTDRTYNE. In full, the CDR3 reads CASRTDRTYNEQFF.

This clone was seen a handful of times. Coverage ceases 3 residues before the CDR3 finishes, and the germline J gene fills in the end. The chain couples TRBV5-1 to TRBJ2-5; D is uncertain. The CDR3 is 14 residues long. Trimming left V 3 bases short and J 0 bases short, with 9 bases between. Looked up from germline, CDR1 is SGHRS and CDR2 is YFSETQ. The CDR3 sequence: CASSSTKYQETQYF. CDR3 DNA (partial): TGCGCCAGCAGCTCTACTAAGTACCAAGAGACC.

About this clone itself: The read finishes 3 residues shy of the CDR3 end, and the germline J gene is used to complete it. This sequence joins TRBV5-1 and TRBJ2-5, with 7 positions matching TRBD1. Trimming at V came to 2 bases and at J to 2 bases, leaving 6 bases not matched to a gene. Germline V lookup: CDR1 SGHRS, CDR2 YFSETQ. CDR3 length: 15 residues. CDR3 residues: CASSFRDSRQETQYF. The covered CDR3 bases are TGCGCCAGCAGCTTCCGGGACAGCCGGCAAGAGACC.

Details on this clone: With the read ending 3 residues before the CDR3 end, the germline J gene is used to fill in that end. The rearrangement links TRBV5-1 to TRBJ2-5; TRBD1 aligns across 7 bases. V gave up 5 bases and J gave up 3 bases; unmatched junction bases: 7. This CDR3 spans 14 amino acids. Germline V gene data show CDR1 as SGHRS and CDR2 as YFSETQ. CDR3 residues: CASSRGQLEETQYF. The sequenced CDR3 bases are TGCGCCAGCAGTCGGGGACAGTTAGAAGAGACC.

This clone has at least ten counts. The read terminates 3 residues before the CDR3 end, so the remaining end is supplied by the germline J gene. The genes are TRBV19 and TRBJ2-6, with a weak D call TRBD1 (5 bases). V lost 6 bases, J lost 2 bases, and 11 bases lay in between. Per germline, CDR1 LNHDA and CDR2 SQIVND (reference sequence). This CDR3 is 15 amino acids long. The part of the CDR3 DNA that was read is TGTGCCAGTAGAAAATCAGGGACTGGGGCCAACGTC. Amino acids: CASRKSGTGANV. The entire CDR3 sequence reads CASRKSGTGANVLTF. The variable domain in full, with the rest retrieved from reference TRBV19 and TRBJ2-6, is DGGITQSPKYLFRKEGQNVTLSCEQNLNHDAMYWYRQDPGQGLRLIYYSQIVNDFQKGDIAEGYSVSREKKESFPLTVTSAQKNPTAFYLCASRKSGTGANVLTFGAGSRLTVL.

This clone was found many times. The sequenced fragment ends 3 residues before the CDR3 boundary, so the rest is inferred from the germline J gene. Other nucleotide sequences from this sample produce the same CDR3. This rearrangement joins TRBV20-1 to TRBJ1-2; tentatively, D is TRBD1 (6 bases). V was shortened by 6 bases and J by 5 bases, with 10 bases between the two germline ends. This CDR3 spans 11 amino acids. Germline CDR1 is DFQATT and CDR2 is SNEGSKA (reference sequence). The CDR3 protein is CSAQQGYGYTF. The CDR3 bases that were read are TGCAGTGCACAACAGGGTTATGGC.

This clone turned up a few times. The read terminates 3 residues before the CDR3 end, so the remaining end is supplied by the germline J gene. Other DNA sequences from this sample encode an identical CDR3 as well. The gene calls are TRBV11-3 and TRBJ1-2, with D possibly matching TRBD1 (6 bases). V shed 8 bases and J shed 7 bases, with 17 bases lying between them. Germline CDR1 and CDR2: SGHNT and YENEEA. The CDR3 length is 13 residues. The CDR3 reads CASSPGVGLGYTF. The CDR3 bases that were read are TGTGCCAGCTCTCCAGGGGTTGGGCTTGGC.

This clone has just a few counts. The sequenced fragment ends 3 residues before the CDR3 boundary, so the rest is inferred from the germline J gene. V and J are TRBV7-6 and TRBJ2-3; 13 positions agree with TRBD2. The CDR3 covers 16 residues. V trimming: 5 bases; J trimming: 6 bases; junction bases outside the gene matches: 8. CDR1 is SGHVS, CDR2 FNYEAQ, per germline. The CDR3 spells CASSPRLAGGADTQYF. The part of the CDR3 DNA that was read is TGTGCCAGCAGCCCCCGACTAGCGGGAGGAGCCGATACG.

This clone has only a few counts. The sequenced fragment ends 3 residues before the CDR3 boundary, so the rest is inferred from the germline J gene. V is TRBV29-1 and J is TRBJ2-7; TRBD1 agrees at 10 bases. Germline V gives CDR1 SQVTM, CDR2 ANQGSEA. The CDR3 runs 16 residues. The junction had 7 bases not matched to a gene; V was cut back by 1 base and J by 1 base. The sequenced part of the CDR3 DNA is TGCAGCGTTGAAGGGGAGGGACAGGGGATATCCTACGAG. Translation gives CSVEGEGQGISYE. In full, the CDR3 reads CSVEGEGQGISYEQYF.

Of note for this clone: The CDR3 end is not reached by the read, which stops 3 residues before it; the germline J gene fills it in. The chain uses TRBV2 and TRBJ2-4, with TRBD1 matching over 9 bases. The trim removed 6 bases at V and 6 bases at J, leaving 6 bases unmatched. CDR3 length equals 14 residues. The germline CDR1 and CDR2 sequences are SNHLY and FYNNEI. The part of the CDR3 DNA that was read is TGTGCCAGCAGCTACGGACAGGGGCTAAACATT. This gives the protein CASSYGQGLNI. The entire CDR3 reads CASSYGQGLNIQYF.

As regards this clone: Coverage ceases 3 residues before the CDR3 finishes, and the germline J gene fills in the end. The chain recombines TRBV30 with TRBJ1-5, with D perhaps matching TRBD1 (6 bases). The germline V and J ends were trimmed by 6 bases and 9 bases, with 18 bases remaining between them. This CDR3 contains 13 residues. The V gene's germline CDR1 is GTSNPN and CDR2 SVGIG (reference sequence). The CDR3 bases that were read are TGTGCCTGTTCGGGGGGGCGGATTGGGCCC. Translated: CACSGGRIGP. In full, the CDR3 is CACSGGRIGPQHF.

This clone turned up a few times. The read ends 3 residues shy of where the CDR3 ends; the end is completed using the germline J gene. The rearrangement links TRBV11-2 to TRBJ2-1; 14 positions match TRBD2. The length of the CDR3 is 15 residues. Germline-derived CDR1 and CDR2 are SGHAT and FQNNGV. Losses at the gene ends were 6 bases for V and 6 bases for J; bases not matched to a gene: 4. CDR3 bases read: TGTGCCAGCAGTCCCGGACTAGCGGGAGGCAATGAG. Protein: CASSPGLAGGNE. The entire CDR3 protein reads CASSPGLAGGNEQFF.

This clone was detected only a few times. The CDR3 end lies 3 residues beyond the end of the read and is filled in from the germline J gene. This chain uses TRBV2 with TRBJ2-1; 11 nucleotides align to TRBD2. Per germline, CDR1 SNHLY and CDR2 FYNNEI. Trimming removed 3 bases from V and 7 bases from J; junction bases left unmatched: 5. The CDR3 has 15 amino acids. CDR3 DNA (partial): TGTGCCAGCAGTGAGTCTCTAGCGGGAGGTAATGAG. Translation gives CASSESLAGGNE. The CDR3 in full is CASSESLAGGNEQFF.

This clone was detected only a few times. Read coverage stops 3 residues before the CDR3 terminus; the germline J gene supplies the remainder. The chain combines TRBV7-3 with TRBJ2-7; 10 positions agree with TRBD2. The CDR3 totals 15 residues. Trimming removed 6 bases from V and 4 bases from J; junction bases left unmatched: 9. Germline assignment: CDR1 SGHTA and CDR2 FQGTGA. CDR3 DNA, as far as it was read: TGTGCCAGCAGTACGCGGGGTAGCGGGGGGTACGAG. This encodes CASSTRGSGGYE. The whole CDR3 is CASSTRGSGGYEQYF.

This clone was found many times. The read halts 3 residues ahead of the CDR3 end, with the missing end drawn from the germline J gene. The chain couples TRBV5-1 to TRBJ1-1; 7 bases agree with TRBD1. V gave up 3 bases and J gave up 4 bases; unmatched junction bases: 9. CDR3 length: 15 residues. Per germline, CDR1 SGHRS and CDR2 YFSETQ. CDR3 sequence: CASSSGTVMITEAFF. The DNA read from the CDR3 is TGCGCCAGCAGCTCCGGGACAGTTATGATCACTGAA.

This clone was observed at least ten times. Read sequence stops 3 residues before the CDR3 end, and the germline J gene provides the missing end. V is TRBV7-3 and J is TRBJ2-1, with 11 bases lining up with TRBD1. In germline, CDR1 is SGHTA, CDR2 FQGTGA. This CDR3 has 17 residues. Trimming at V came to 5 bases and at J to 0 bases, leaving 6 bases not matched to a gene. This chain's CDR3 is CASSRGQGASSYNEQFF. The sequenced part of the CDR3 DNA is TGTGCCAGCAGCAGAGGACAGGGGGCCAGCTCCTACAATGAG.

In regard to this clone: The read comes to an end 3 residues before the CDR3 does, leaving the germline J gene to fill in the end. V gene TRBV5-1 combines with J gene TRBJ2-1; 9 positions match TRBD2. V trimming: 3 bases; J trimming: 9 bases; junction bases outside the gene matches: 7. The CDR3 sequence is 14 residues long. CDR1 is SGHRS and CDR2 is YFSETQ in the germline V gene. The CDR3 reads CASSSHSGRREQFF. The CDR3 DNA, read in part, is TGCGCCAGCAGCTCCCATAGCGGGAGACGTGAG.

This clone was found a few times. Read data end 3 residues before the CDR3 end; the end is taken from the germline J gene. The V gene is TRBV6-2 or TRBV6-3, the J gene TRBJ1-2, with 8 bases that match TRBD1. CDR3 length equals 12 residues. The trim removed 10 bases at V and 4 bases at J, leaving 5 bases unmatched. Looked up from germline, CDR1 is MNHEY and CDR2 is SVGEGT. The CDR3 sequence: CATKTGGYGYTF. CDR3 bases read: TGTGCCACTAAAACAGGGGGCTATGGC.

At least ten counts were recorded for this clone. With the read ending 3 residues before the CDR3 end, the germline J gene is used to fill in that end. V is TRBV29-1 and J is TRBJ2-2, with TRBD2 matching 9 bases. There are 15 residues in the CDR3. CDR1 is SQVTM and CDR2 is ANQGSEA in the germline V gene. The V segment lost 6 bases and the J segment 5 bases; nucleotides outside the gene matches: 10. CDR3 DNA (partial): TGCAGCGTGAATAGCGGGAGAAAGGGTACCGGGGAG. It yields the protein CSVNSGRKGTGE. Given in full, the CDR3 is CSVNSGRKGTGELFF.

This clone was observed a handful of times. The read terminates 3 residues before the CDR3 end, so the remaining end is supplied by the germline J gene. The chain couples TRBV6-1 to TRBJ2-7; D may be TRBD1 or TRBD2 (5 bases each). Germline V gene sequence: CDR1 MNHNS, CDR2 SASEGT. V lost 3 bases to trimming and J lost 4 bases, with 10 bases between them. The CDR3 totals 13 residues. Partial CDR3 DNA: TGTGCCAGCAGTGAGAGGGGAGTTTACGAG. It yields the protein CASSERGVYE. The complete CDR3 sequence is CASSERGVYEQYF.

With respect to this clone: The observed sequence ends 3 residues before the CDR3 terminus, with the missing tail filled in from the germline J gene. This chain connects TRBV18 to TRBJ2-5; D is undetermined. Germline-derived CDR1 and CDR2 are KGHSH and LQKENI. The CDR3 sequence is 11 residues long. V lost 8 bases, J lost 3 bases, and 7 bases lay in between. The CDR3 reads CASMNKETQYF. Incomplete CDR3 DNA: TGTGCCAGCATGAACAAAGAGACC.